Shown below are 16 T cell receptor beta chains from a single sample sequenced in a study of blood T cell repertoires in COVID-19 (dated by TCRdb to 2018 to 2020). Receptor libraries were prepared by the immunoSEQ multiplex PCR assay. Entries here come from immuneACCESS through TCRdb and include only in-frame sequences with V and J called. Some clones fail to appear in such tables; in the studies checked, an unresolved V gene covers under half of the shortfall, and the cause of the remainder is unknown. The sample table contains 350,000 to 400,000 clones; only one count was recorded for just over 90% of them. The ten largest clones add up to roughly 0.9% of the sample. Sequencing was carried out using PBMCs or T cells enriched from blood (not recorded which). Every receptor here comes from a woman in her thirties or forties who had been exposed to COVID-19.

J is TRBJ2-1 and V is TRBV5-1; possibly TRBD1 for D (5 bases). The CDR3 has 13 amino acids. Germline CDR1 is SGHRS and CDR2 is YFSETQ. Trimming left V 3 bases short and J 10 bases short, with 14 bases between. The CDR3 is CASSSAAGYEQFF. CDR3 nucleotide sequence: TGCGCCAGCAGCTCGGCCGCAGGGTACGAGCAGTTCTTC.

This clone appeared once. This sequence joins TRBV7-9 and TRBJ2-5; TRBD1 aligns across 7 bases. CDR1 and CDR2 from the germline V gene are SEHNR and FQNEAQ (reference sequence). The V segment lost 2 bases and the J segment 1 base; nucleotides outside the gene matches: 7. The CDR3 loop spans 16 amino acids. This chain's CDR3 is CASSLWGRDSQETQYF. CDR3 DNA: TGTGCCAGCAGCTTATGGGGTCGGGACAGCCAAGAGACCCAGTACTTC.

This clone turned up a few times. The rearrangement joins TRBV4-1 to TRBJ1-4; TRBD1 matches at 7 bases. Germline V lookup: CDR1 MGHRA, CDR2 YSYEKL. V shed 0 bases, J shed 5 bases, and the junction held 3 bases outside the gene matches. The CDR3 covers 15 residues. CDR3: CASSQEGTENEKLFF. CDR3 nucleotides: TGCGCCAGCAGCCAAGAGGGGACAGAGAATGAAAAACTGTTTTTT.

This rearrangement joins TRBV7-2 to TRBJ2-5; D remains unclear. Germline assignment: CDR1 SGHTA and CDR2 FQGNSA. V was trimmed by 5 bases and J by 5 bases, leaving 12 bases between them. The CDR3 totals 13 residues. The CDR3 sequence: CASSPHGGETQYF. CDR3 in DNA: TGTGCCAGCAGCCCCCATGGCGGCGAGACCCAGTACTTC.

J is TRBJ2-7 and V is TRBV15; TRBD2 matches 7 bases. This CDR3 is 14 amino acids long. Germline lookup yields CDR1 LNHNV and CDR2 YYDKDF (reference sequence). The V and J ends lost 0 bases and 3 bases, in that order; junction bases with no gene match: 2. CDR3: CATSRDGGSYEQYF. The CDR3 DNA follows: TGTGCCACCAGCAGAGACGGCGGGAGCTACGAGCAGTACTTC.

The chain joins TRBV2 to TRBJ2-5, with D uncertain. The V gene lost 6 bases and the J gene lost 7 bases, with 9 bases spanning the gap. The CDR3 is 11 amino acids. Germline V gene data show CDR1 as SNHLY and CDR2 as FYNNEI. The CDR3 sequence: CASSTRVTQYF. The CDR3 nucleotides are TGTGCCAGCAGCACACGGGTGACCCAGTACTTC.

This sequence joins TRBV15 and TRBJ1-2; no firm D call. The CDR3 length is 14 residues. Trimming cost V 1 base and J 6 bases, with 12 bases left between them. Germline V gene data show CDR1 as LNHNV and CDR2 as YYDKDF (reference sequence). The CDR3 DNA follows: TGTGCCACCAGCAGAGGCCTCGGGAGGGATGGCTACACCTTC. It yields the protein CATSRGLGRDGYTF.

The V and J genes are TRBV19 and TRBJ2-7; TRBD2 matches at 11 bases. CDR3 length: 16 amino acids. V gave up 5 bases and J gave up 5 bases; unmatched junction bases: 11. From germline, CDR1 is LNHDA and CDR2 SQIVND (reference sequence). This CDR3 reads CASSLIAGGPLDEQYF. DNA of the CDR3: TGTGCCAGTAGTCTAATAGCGGGAGGGCCTCTAGACGAGCAGTACTTC.

A few counts support this clone. V is TRBV6-5 and J is TRBJ1-3; the D is unclear. This CDR3 has 15 residues. Germline V gene data show CDR1 as MNHEY and CDR2 as SVGAGI. V dropped 0 bases and J dropped 4 bases, with 10 bases sitting between them. In DNA form, the CDR3 reads TGTGCCAGCAGTTACTCGGCAGGACTAGGAAACACCATATATTTT. It translates to CASSYSAGLGNTIYF.

This chain uses TRBV19 with TRBJ2-7; 11 bases map to TRBD1. The CDR3 is 17 amino acids. Germline assignment: CDR1 LNHDA and CDR2 SQIVND (reference sequence). Unmatched junction bases numbered 11, after V lost 3 bases and J lost 4 bases. The CDR3 region has the DNA TGTGCCAGTAGTATGTCCCATCCAGGACAGGGGGCGTACGAGCAGTACTTC. It yields the protein CASSMSHPGQGAYEQYF.

CDR3 amino acids: CSVKSGILYEQYF. The CDR3 bases are TGCAGCGTTAAAAGCGGGATTCTCTACGAGCAGTACTTC. J is TRBJ2-7 and V is TRBV29-1; 7 bases are shared with TRBD2. J gave up 3 bases and V 5 bases, and 7 bases lay outside the gene matches. This CDR3 contains 13 residues. Looked up from germline, CDR1 is SQVTM and CDR2 is ANQGSEA.

The rearrangement uses TRBV6-5 and TRBJ2-7, with a weak D call TRBD2 (6 bases). The length of the CDR3 is 14 residues. Germline lookup yields CDR1 MNHEY and CDR2 SVGAGI. V lost 5 bases and J lost 3, with 14 bases in between. The CDR3 DNA reads as TGTGCCAGCAGTCAACGGGACTCACACTACGAGCAGTACTTC. This sequence encodes CASSQRDSHYEQYF.

The gene calls are TRBV29-1 and TRBJ2-1; D remains unclear. Germline-derived CDR1 and CDR2 are SQVTM and ANQGSEA. CDR3 length equals 12 residues. V shed 1 base and J shed 9 bases, with 10 bases lying between them. CDR3 coding DNA: TGCAGCGTTGAAGGGAAGCGAGGTGAGCAGTTCTTC. Translated, it gives CSVEGKRGEQFF.

The J gene is TRBJ1-2, the V gene TRBV6-1, with 7 bases matching TRBD1. The germline CDR1 and CDR2 sequences are MNHNS and SASEGT. V lost 7 bases to trimming and J lost 8 bases; unmatched junction nucleotides: 16. The CDR3 sequence is 15 residues long. The CDR3 nucleotides read TGTGCCAGCACCAGTGGAGGACAGGACCGTTACGGCTACACCTTC. This codes for CASTSGGQDRYGYTF.

The CDR3 sequence: CASGRAGGAEAFF. CDR3 DNA sequence: TGTGCCAGCGGAAGGGCGGGGGGGGCCGAAGCTTTCTTT. The rearrangement uses TRBV2 and TRBJ1-1, with D maybe TRBD1 (6 bases). The germline V gene encodes CDR1 SNHLY and CDR2 FYNNEI. Trimming removed 8 bases at V and 8 bases at J, with 18 bases between. CDR3 length: 13 amino acids. The full variable domain, in which reference TRBV2 and TRBJ1-1 provide the parts outside the CDR3, is EPEVTQTPSHQVTQMGQEVILRCVPISNHLYFYWYRQILGQKVEFLVSFYNNEISEKSEIFDDQFSVERPDGSNFTLKIRSTKLEDSAMYFCASGRAGGAEAFFGQGTRLTVV.

This clone occurred a few times. The chain uses TRBV25-1 and TRBJ1-6; possible D gene TRBD1, 5 bases. The CDR3 spans 14 residues. Germline V lookup: CDR1 MGHDK, CDR2 SYGVNS. Trimming left V 10 bases short and J 10 bases short, with 20 bases between. CDR3 region: CATSAGTWGSPLHF. The CDR3 coding sequence is TGTGCCACCTCTGCAGGGACTTGGGGATCACCCCTCCACTTT.